This entry concerns a single TCR beta chain. Antigen specificity is unknown. The data stem from a study of shared clonotypes between healthy human individuals. Overall study results and limits: A reduction in generation probabilities was seen for non-shared clonotypes relative to those shared by all four donors.

Sequencing was performed with immunoSEQ multiplex PCR; in TCRdb, only in-frame clones are kept and a portion is missing. The data hold roughly 850,000 clones, with about 96% observed a single time. The germline V gene encodes CDR1 SGHTA and CDR2 FQGNSA. This CDR3 has 16 amino acids. Germline trimming cut 1 base from V and 0 bases from J; bases unmatched to any gene: 5. Terminally differentiated effector memory CD45RA+ cells were excluded by CCR7 positive selection of CD45RO-negative cells. The gene calls are TRBV7-2 and TRBJ2-7; 8 nucleotides align to TRBD2. The source material was naive CD8+ T cells sorted from blood. The clonotype originates from a man aged 25-45 years in good health. CDR3: CASSLGSGGSSYEQYF. In DNA, the CDR3 is TGTGCCAGCAGCTTAGGGTCGGGGGGGAGCTCCTACGAGCAGTACTTC.